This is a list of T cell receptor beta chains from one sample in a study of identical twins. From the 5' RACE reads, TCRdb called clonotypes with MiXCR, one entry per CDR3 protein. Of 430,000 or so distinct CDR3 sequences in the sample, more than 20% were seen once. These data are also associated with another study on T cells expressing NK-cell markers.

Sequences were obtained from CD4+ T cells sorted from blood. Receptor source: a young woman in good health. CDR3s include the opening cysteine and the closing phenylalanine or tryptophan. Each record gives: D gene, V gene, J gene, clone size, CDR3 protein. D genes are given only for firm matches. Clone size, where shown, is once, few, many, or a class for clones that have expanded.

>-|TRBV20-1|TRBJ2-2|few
CSVPTRGKNTGELFF
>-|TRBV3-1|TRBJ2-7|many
CASSQVPFHEQYF
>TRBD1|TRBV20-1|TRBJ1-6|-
CSARDQLTWTGASSPLHF
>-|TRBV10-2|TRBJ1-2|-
CASSEWEGGSYGYTF
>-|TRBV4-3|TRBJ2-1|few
CASSQEIAGAGEQFF
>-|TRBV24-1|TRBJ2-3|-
CATSSAQEDTQYF
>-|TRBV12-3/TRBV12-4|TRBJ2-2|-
CASSRGRANTGELFF
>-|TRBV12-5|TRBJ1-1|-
CASSKRGDTEAFF
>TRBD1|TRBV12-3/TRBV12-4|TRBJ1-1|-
CASSLGLGGRNTEAFF
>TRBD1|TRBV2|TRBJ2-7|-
CASRPGQGLLGQYF
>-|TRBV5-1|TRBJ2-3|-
CASSSSGHRTDTQYF
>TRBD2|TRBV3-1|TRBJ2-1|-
CASSPPGLGFRNEQFF
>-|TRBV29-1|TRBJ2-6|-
CSVSQGSGGANVLTF
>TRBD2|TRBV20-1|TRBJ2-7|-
CSARTSPGTSGRIYEQYF
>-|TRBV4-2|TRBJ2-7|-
CASSQDGGAQYF
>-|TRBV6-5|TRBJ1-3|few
CASSYSKWTAGNTIYF
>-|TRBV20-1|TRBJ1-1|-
CSASPRTMGTEAFF
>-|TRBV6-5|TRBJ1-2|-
CASGREGYTF